This T cell receptor beta chain was observed in a study of T cells expressing NK-cell markers. Study information: It was from sorted CD3+CD56+NKG2C+, CD3+CD56+NKG2C- and CD3+CD56-NKG2C+ T cells that TCR beta repertoires came.

TCRdb reanalyzed the 5' RACE reads, giving one entry per CDR3 protein sequence and no DNA. This specimen shows 500,000 or so distinct CDR3 sequences; the ten leading clones hold roughly 3.5%. The TCR originated in a man in his late teens or twenties in good health. The sequencing sample was made of blood T cells: a sorted CD56 or NKG2C T cell subset, CD4+ or CD8+ T cells, or bulk PBMC T cells (not recorded which).

This CDR3 reads CASSRINEKLFF. The rearrangement joins TRBV6-5 to TRBJ1-4. Germline V gives CDR1 MNHEY, CDR2 SVGAGI. CDR3 length: 12 amino acids.